Below, one T cell receptor beta chain is given with its context. Its antigen is not known. In the original processing: Variation in CDR3 across clinicopathological groups served as the basis for constructing a distant-metastasis classifier in papillary thyroid cancer. TCRdb ran MiXCR on the PCR reads. The V and J calls, along with clone size, are taken from TCRdb and not from the paper's own processing. The table has 25,000 to 35,000 clones, about 3.9% seen once. Patients underwent thyroid surgery, and none had received any treatment before it. The data are from a study of metastatic and nonmetastatic thyroid tumors. Study-level background: Patients with malignant and benign thyroid disease provided blood and tumor or nodule tissue, whose repertoires were compared. Whole-study findings and limits: Significantly higher TCR beta diversity was reportedly seen in malignant thyroid tumors than benign nodules, in blood and tumor.

The clonotype originates from a female donor with papillary thyroid cancer or a benign thyroid nodule (not recorded which). Some clones in this sample may be carry-over from other donors' samples. The sample was blood.

DNA for the CDR3: TGCGCCAGCTCCGAAGGACTAGCGGGAGTCTATACGCAGTATTTT. Encoded protein: CASSEGLAGVYTQYF. The chain is built from TRBV10-1 and TRBJ2-3; 13 nucleotides line up with TRBD2. V lost 8 bases and J lost 7; bases outside the gene matches: 9. This CDR3 spans 15 amino acids. Germline V gene lookup returns CDR1 WNHNN and CDR2 SYGVQD (reference sequence).